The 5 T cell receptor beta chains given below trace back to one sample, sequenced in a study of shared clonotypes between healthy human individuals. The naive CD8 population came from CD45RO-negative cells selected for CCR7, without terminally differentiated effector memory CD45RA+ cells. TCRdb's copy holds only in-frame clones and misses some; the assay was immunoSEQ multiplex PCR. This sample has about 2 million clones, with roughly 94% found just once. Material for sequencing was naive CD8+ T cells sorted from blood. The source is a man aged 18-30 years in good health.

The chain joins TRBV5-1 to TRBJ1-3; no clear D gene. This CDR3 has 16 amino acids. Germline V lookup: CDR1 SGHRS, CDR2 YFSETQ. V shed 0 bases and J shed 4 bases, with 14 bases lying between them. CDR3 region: CASSLGRERLGNTIYF. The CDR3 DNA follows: TGCGCCAGCAGCTTGGGTAGGGAGAGGCTCGGAAACACCATATATTTT. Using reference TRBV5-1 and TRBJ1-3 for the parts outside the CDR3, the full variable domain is KAGVTQTPRYLIKTRGQQVTLSCSPISGHRSVSWYQQTPGQGLQFLFEYFSETQRNKGNFPGRFSGRQFSNSRSEMNVSTLELGDSALYLCASSLGRERLGNTIYFGEGSWLTVV.

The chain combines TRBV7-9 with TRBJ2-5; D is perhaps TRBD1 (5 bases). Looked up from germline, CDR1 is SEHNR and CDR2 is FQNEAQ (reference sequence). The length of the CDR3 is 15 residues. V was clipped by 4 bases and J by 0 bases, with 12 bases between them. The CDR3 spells CASSYQGSHQETQYF. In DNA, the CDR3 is TGTGCCAGCAGCTATCAGGGATCCCACCAAGAGACCCAGTACTTC.

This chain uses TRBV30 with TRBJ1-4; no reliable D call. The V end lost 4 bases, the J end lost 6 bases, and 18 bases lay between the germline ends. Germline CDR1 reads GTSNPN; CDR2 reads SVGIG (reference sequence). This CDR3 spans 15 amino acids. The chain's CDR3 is CAWTTFHLPDEKLFF. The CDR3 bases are TGTGCCTGGACCACCTTTCATCTTCCGGATGAAAAACTGTTTTTT.

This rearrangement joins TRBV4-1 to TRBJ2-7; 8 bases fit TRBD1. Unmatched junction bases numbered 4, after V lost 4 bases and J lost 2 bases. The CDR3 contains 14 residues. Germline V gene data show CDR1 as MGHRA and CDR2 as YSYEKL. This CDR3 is CASSPKDRAYEQYF. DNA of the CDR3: TGCGCCAGCAGCCCCAAGGACAGGGCCTACGAGCAGTACTTC.

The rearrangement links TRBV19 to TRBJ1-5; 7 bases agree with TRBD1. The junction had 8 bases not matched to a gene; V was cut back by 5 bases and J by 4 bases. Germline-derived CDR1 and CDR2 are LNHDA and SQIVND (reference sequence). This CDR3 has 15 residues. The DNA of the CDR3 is TGTGCCAGTAGTCAATACAGGGGAAGTAATCAGCCCCAGCATTTT. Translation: CASSQYRGSNQPQHF.